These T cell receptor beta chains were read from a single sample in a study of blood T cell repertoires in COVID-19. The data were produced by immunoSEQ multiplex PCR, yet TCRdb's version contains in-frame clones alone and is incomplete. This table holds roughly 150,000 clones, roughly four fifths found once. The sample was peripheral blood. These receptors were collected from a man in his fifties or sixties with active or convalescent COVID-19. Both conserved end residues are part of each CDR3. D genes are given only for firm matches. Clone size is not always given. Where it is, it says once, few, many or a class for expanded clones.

CDR3 DNA: TGCAGTGCTAGTCGACCGGGACAGGGGGCGGAAGGCTACACCTTC
CDR3 protein: CSASRPGQGAEGYTF
J gene: TRBJ1-2
clone size: .
CDR3 length: 15
D gene: TRBD1
V gene: TRBV20-1

CDR3 DNA: TGCAGTGCTAGAGATGGCGGAGCTTTCTTT
CDR3 protein: CSARDGGAFF
J gene: TRBJ1-1
clone size: few
CDR3 length: 10
D gene: .
V gene: TRBV20-1

CDR3 DNA: TGTGCCAGCAGCTTCAGGGTCCTCAATCATGAGCAGTTCTTC
CDR3 protein: CASSFRVLNHEQFF
J gene: TRBJ2-1
clone size: .
CDR3 length: 14
D gene: .
V gene: TRBV7-8

CDR3 DNA: TGTGCCAGCTCACTACACAGGGCCGACAGCTCTGGAAACACCATATATTTT
CDR3 protein: CASSLHRADSSGNTIYF
J gene: TRBJ1-3
clone size: once
CDR3 length: 17
D gene: .
V gene: TRBV18

CDR3 DNA: TGCGCCAGCAGCTGGACTAGCGGGGGGGATACTTACGAGCAGTACTTC
CDR3 protein: CASSWTSGGDTYEQYF
J gene: TRBJ2-7
clone size: .
CDR3 length: 16
D gene: TRBD2
V gene: TRBV10-2

CDR3 DNA: TGTGCCAGCAGCCAAGTTTTGGCGGGAGCGGAGATTGACACGCAGTATTTT
CDR3 protein: CASSQVLAGAEIDTQYF
J gene: TRBJ2-3
clone size: .
CDR3 length: 17
D gene: TRBD2
V gene: TRBV3-1/TRBV3-2

CDR3 DNA: TGTGCCAGCAGCCTCAACGGGCGGGGCCGACGTTCCTACGAGCAGTACTTC
CDR3 protein: CASSLNGRGRRSYEQYF
J gene: TRBJ2-7
clone size: .
CDR3 length: 17
D gene: .
V gene: TRBV7-2

CDR3 DNA: TGCGCCAGCAGCTCCAGACAGGGGGCTGGTGAGCAGTTCTTC
CDR3 protein: CASSSRQGAGEQFF
J gene: TRBJ2-1
clone size: .
CDR3 length: 14
D gene: TRBD1
V gene: TRBV5-1

CDR3 DNA: TGCGCCAGCAGCTTGGATGGGACACCCTACGAAAAACTGTTTTTT
CDR3 protein: CASSLDGTPYEKLFF
J gene: TRBJ1-4
clone size: .
CDR3 length: 15
D gene: .
V gene: TRBV5-1

CDR3 DNA: TGTGCCAGCAGCGCCCGACTAGCCGGTAGCACAGATACGCAGTATTTT
CDR3 protein: CASSARLAGSTDTQYF
J gene: TRBJ2-3
clone size: .
CDR3 length: 16
D gene: TRBD2
V gene: TRBV11-3

CDR3 DNA: TGTGCCAGCAGTTACTCTTCGACGGGGACCTACGAGCAGTACTTC
CDR3 protein: CASSYSSTGTYEQYF
J gene: TRBJ2-7
clone size: once
CDR3 length: 15
D gene: .
V gene: TRBV6-5

CDR3 DNA: TGTGCCAGTAGTACCGGACAGGGACCGTCACCCCTCCACTTT
CDR3 protein: CASSTGQGPSPLHF
J gene: TRBJ1-6
clone size: few
CDR3 length: 14
D gene: TRBD1
V gene: TRBV19